Given below is one TCR beta chain in context. The data derive from a study of blood T cell repertoires in COVID-19. Background on the study: COVID-19 samples collected from the United States, Italy and Spain covered acute and convalescent phases. In each case, the material was cDNA or gDNA derived from T cells, B-cell-depleted T cells, or PBMCs.

The V gene's germline CDR1 is SGHRS and CDR2 YFSETQ. The length of the CDR3 is 14 residues. Trimming took 4 bases from V and 4 from J, leaving 14 bases between them. Authors' processing steps: Nucleated cell number was recorded as an estimate derived from reference gene primer amplification. Assay: immunoSEQ multiplex PCR; the TCRdb copy retains only in-frame clones and omits some. Clonal size and the V and J genes are those of that table, whereas D and trimming came from the DNA. The sample consists of roughly 300,000 clones, more than 70% of them appearing once. The sequence was collected from a woman between 45 and 60 years old who had recovered from COVID-19. The V and J genes are TRBV5-1 and TRBJ1-2; D is perhaps TRBD1 (6 bases). The specimen sequenced was peripheral blood. The CDR3, as DNA: TGCGCCAGCAGCCCAGAGACGACAGGCTATGGCTACACCTTC. As protein: CASSPETTGYGYTF.